This is a list of T cell receptor beta chains from one sample in a study of cytomegalovirus exposure and HLA in healthy donors. Produced via immunoSEQ multiplex PCR; TCRdb's table is partial and in-frame only. The data contain roughly 190,000 clones, around 80% of them singletons. Sequenced: PBMCs. These receptor sequences come from a woman in her late teens or twenties in good health and CMV-seronegative. CDR3s include the opening cysteine and the closing phenylalanine or tryptophan. D genes are given only for firm matches. Some rows mark clone size as missing; the rest say once, few, many or name a class of expanded clone.

d_call,j_call,v_call,clone_size,cdr3_aa,cdr3_nt
TRBD1,TRBJ1-1,TRBV5-6,NA,CASTHDRVWTEAFF,TGTGCCAGCACCCATGACAGGGTATGGACTGAAGCTTTCTTT
TRBD2,TRBJ2-2,TRBV5-1,NA,CASSLGLAGAFTGELFF,TGCGCCAGCAGCTTGGGGCTAGCGGGGGCCTTTACCGGGGAGCTGTTTTTT
TRBD1,TRBJ2-2,TRBV5-4,NA,CASSTTGGSSAGELFF,TGTGCCAGCAGCACGACAGGGGGTAGTAGCGCCGGGGAGCTGTTTTTT
TRBD1,TRBJ1-1,TRBV27,few,CASSETPTGRNTEAFF,TGTGCCAGCAGTGAAACCCCGACAGGGCGAAACACTGAAGCTTTCTTT
NA,TRBJ2-5,TRBV27,NA,CASSPRGYQETQYF,TGTGCCAGCAGTCCCCGGGGATACCAAGAGACCCAGTACTTC
NA,TRBJ1-1,TRBV27,NA,CASSYGWNTEAFF,TGTGCCAGCAGTTACGGGTGGAACACTGAAGCTTTCTTT
TRBD1,TRBJ1-3,TRBV28,NA,CASSLADRGVGNTIYF,TGTGCCAGCAGTTTGGCTGACAGGGGAGTTGGAAACACCATATATTTT
TRBD1,TRBJ2-3,TRBV5-8,NA,CASRYRGASTDTQYF,TGTGCCAGCAGATACAGGGGCGCTAGCACAGATACGCAGTATTTT
NA,TRBJ2-5,TRBV11-2,NA,CASSLDPDLGETQYF,TGTGCCAGCAGCTTAGATCCAGACTTAGGAGAGACCCAGTACTTC
NA,TRBJ2-3,TRBV28,NA,CASRVDSPDTQYF,TGTGCCAGCAGGGTGGATAGCCCCGATACGCAGTATTTT
TRBD2,TRBJ2-7,TRBV5-4,NA,CASSLGAGGSYEQYF,TGTGCCAGCAGCTTGGGGGCGGGAGGGTCCTACGAGCAGTACTTC
TRBD2,TRBJ2-1,TRBV18,NA,CASSPPSIAGAGTYNEQFF,TGTGCCAGCTCACCACCATCAATAGCGGGAGCGGGTACCTACAATGAGCAGTTCTTC
NA,TRBJ2-5,TRBV14,NA,CASSGGLQETQYF,TGTGCCAGCAGCGGCGGGCTTCAAGAGACCCAGTACTTC
TRBD1,TRBJ2-3,TRBV7-2,once,CASSKTGDSGTDTQYF,TGTGCCAGCAGCAAAACAGGGGATAGTGGCACAGATACGCAGTATTTT
NA,TRBJ1-5,TRBV7-8,NA,CASSFSEGPQPQHF,TGTGCCAGCAGCTTCTCGGAGGGGCCCCAGCCCCAGCATTTT
TRBD2,TRBJ2-1,TRBV4-1,NA,CASSHVAGGRTYNEQFF,TGCGCCAGCAGCCATGTAGCGGGAGGCCGGACTTACAATGAGCAGTTCTTC
NA,TRBJ1-5,TRBV28,NA,CASSFPYLKQRASNQPQHF,TGTGCCAGCAGTTTCCCCTACCTTAAGCAGAGAGCGAGCAATCAGCCCCAGCATTTT
NA,TRBJ1-1,TRBV25-1,NA,CASSDRANTEAFF,TGTGCCAGCAGTGACAGGGCGAACACTGAAGCTTTCTTT
NA,TRBJ2-1,TRBV2,NA,CASSEGDRGNNEQFF,TGTGCCAGCAGTGAAGGGGATAGAGGGAACAATGAGCAGTTCTTC
TRBD2,TRBJ2-7,TRBV18,NA,CASSPWQREYGEQYF,TGTGCCAGCTCACCATGGCAGCGGGAGTATGGCGAGCAGTACTTC
NA,TRBJ2-7,TRBV10-1,NA,CASSESTLRTGSYEQYF,TGCGCCAGCAGTGAGTCGACCCTCCGGACGGGATCCTACGAGCAGTACTTC
NA,TRBJ2-5,TRBV5-1,NA,CASSLPGETQYF,TGCGCCAGCAGCTTGCCGGGAGAGACCCAGTACTTC
TRBD1,TRBJ1-2,TRBV5-4,NA,CASRQDRENYGYTF,TGTGCCAGCAGACAAGACAGGGAAAACTATGGCTACACCTTC
NA,TRBJ2-3,TRBV7-2,NA,CASSLVGGSVVSDTQYF,TGTGCCAGCAGCTTAGTCGGAGGGTCCGTGGTTTCAGATACGCAGTATTTT
TRBD1,TRBJ1-5,TRBV10-3,few,CAISESTGGGNQPQHF,TGTGCCATCAGTGAGTCTACAGGGGGGGGCAATCAGCCCCAGCATTTT
NA,TRBJ2-1,TRBV5-6,NA,CASSFWASRNEQFF,TGTGCCAGCAGCTTTTGGGCCAGCAGGAATGAGCAGTTCTTC
TRBD1,TRBJ2-1,TRBV5-4,NA,CASSLDRGNEQFF,TGTGCCAGCAGCTTGGACAGGGGTAATGAGCAGTTCTTC
NA,TRBJ2-3,TRBV28,NA,CASRAHREITDTQYF,TGTGCCAGCAGAGCTCATCGGGAGATCACAGATACGCAGTATTTT
NA,TRBJ1-1,TRBV7-9,NA,CSSSQFRGGARDTEAFF,TGTTCCAGCAGCCAATTTAGGGGCGGGGCAAGGGACACTGAAGCTTTCTTT
NA,TRBJ2-5,TRBV7-4,NA,CASSLESGVGETQYF,TGTGCCAGCAGCTTAGAGTCCGGGGTCGGCGAGACCCAGTACTTC
NA,TRBJ1-1,TRBV4-2,few,CASSLTGFNTEAFF,TGTGCCAGCAGCCTTACAGGGTTTAACACTGAAGCTTTCTTT
NA,TRBJ2-7,TRBV6-1,NA,CASSEYVGGYEQYF,TGTGCCAGCAGTGAATATGTCGGGGGTTACGAGCAGTACTTC
NA,TRBJ1-5,TRBV19,NA,CASSIQQGGAQPQHF,TGTGCCAGTAGTATACAACAGGGTGGCGCTCAGCCCCAGCATTTT
NA,TRBJ1-1,TRBV7-6,few,CASSLVMQEDMNTEAFF,TGTGCCAGCAGCTTAGTCATGCAGGAAGACATGAACACTGAAGCTTTCTTT
TRBD1,TRBJ2-3,TRBV9,NA,CASSPRGQGVSQYF,TGTGCCAGCAGCCCAAGGGGACAGGGGGTATCGCAGTATTTT
TRBD2,TRBJ2-1,TRBV12-5,NA,CASGLGLAGGNEQFF,TGTGCTAGTGGTTTGGGACTAGCGGGAGGGAATGAGCAGTTCTTC
NA,TRBJ2-3,TRBV10-3,NA,CAIRQASTDTQYF,TGTGCCATCAGACAGGCGAGCACAGATACGCAGTATTTT
NA,TRBJ2-3,TRBV5-1,NA,CASSKTSDYTDTQYF,TGCGCCAGCAGCAAAACGAGCGACTACACAGATACGCAGTATTTT
NA,TRBJ1-2,TRBV4-1,NA,CASSPQYIEPEGYTF,TGCGCCAGCAGCCCCCAATATATCGAGCCGGAGGGCTACACCTTC
TRBD1,TRBJ2-5,TRBV11-3,NA,CASSPGQGISETQYF,TGTGCCAGCAGCCCAGGACAGGGAATCTCAGAGACCCAGTACTTC
NA,TRBJ1-2,TRBV7-2,NA,CASSLEAGRRGNGYTF,TGTGCCAGCAGCCTAGAAGCAGGGAGAAGGGGGAATGGCTACACCTTC
NA,TRBJ1-1,TRBV19,NA,CASSIGGNTEAFF,TGTGCCAGTAGTATCGGGGGGAACACTGAAGCTTTCTTT
TRBD1,TRBJ1-5,TRBV27,NA,CASGAGGDNQPQHF,TGTGCCAGCGGCGCAGGGGGTGATAATCAGCCCCAGCATTTT
NA,TRBJ1-5,TRBV7-2,NA,CASSLAGGNGNQPQHF,TGTGCCAGCAGCTTAGCAGGAGGGAATGGCAATCAGCCCCAGCATTTT
NA,TRBJ1-1,TRBV6-6,few,CASRGNSGNTEAFF,TGTGCCAGCAGGGGTAACTCAGGGAACACTGAAGCTTTCTTT